What follows are 8 T cell receptor beta chains derived from one specimen sequenced in a study of OX40 agonist ivuxolimab in advanced cancers. The table came from immunoSEQ multiplex PCR; TCRdb's copy has only in-frame clones and leaves some out. The sample yields around 40,000 clones, roughly four fifths seen once. The sequencing used CD4+ or CD8+ T cells sorted from blood, collected in a trial of the OX40 agonist ivuxolimab. Receptors were obtained from an adult with an advanced solid tumor such as melanoma, head and neck, liver or kidney cancer.

This clone was found once. The genes are TRBV28 and TRBJ1-1, with D perhaps matching TRBD1 (5 bases). CDR3 length: 14 amino acids. The V gene lost 3 bases and the J gene lost 4 bases, with 12 bases spanning the gap. Per germline, CDR1 MDHEN and CDR2 SYDVKM. CDR3 nucleotide sequence: TGTGCCAGCAGTTTCGGGGGACCCGTCACTGAAGCTTTCTTT. Its translation: CASSFGGPVTEAFF.

The CDR3 sequence: CASRRRDSSYEQYF. The DNA for the CDR3 is TGTGCCAGCAGACGCCGGGACTCCTCCTACGAGCAGTACTTC. This chain links TRBV11-2 with TRBJ2-7, with D possibly matching TRBD2 (6 bases). V gave up 6 bases and J gave up 0 bases, with 12 bases separating them. The CDR3 is made up of 14 amino acids. The germline CDR1 and CDR2 sequences are SGHAT and FQNNGV.

The CDR3 DNA sequence: TGTGCCAGCTACCGTGATGGGTCGGGCCAGCCCCAGCATTTT. The encoded protein is CASYRDGSGQPQHF. The chain couples TRBV2 to TRBJ1-5; no definite D call. Deletions cut 8 bases from V and 7 bases from J, with 18 bases between. Germline V gene sequence: CDR1 SNHLY, CDR2 FYNNEI. CDR3 length: 14 amino acids.

This rearrangement joins TRBV28 to TRBJ1-2; tentative D call: TRBD1 (5 bases). Trimming cost V 1 base and J 4 bases, with 10 bases left between them. The germline gives CDR1 MDHEN, CDR2 SYDVKM. The CDR3 is 14 residues long. The CDR3 protein is CASSLSGRAYGYTF. CDR3 nucleotide sequence: TGTGCCAGCAGTTTATCGGGACGCGCCTATGGCTACACCTTC.

The chain combines TRBV6-6 with TRBJ2-7; D not resolved. Trimming left V 6 bases short and J 5 bases short, with 17 bases between. The CDR3 is 14 residues long. CDR1 is MNHNY, CDR2 SVGAGI, per germline (reference sequence). CDR3 bases: TGTGCCAGCAGAAATAGTATCCTCACCGACGAGCAGTACTTC. This encodes CASRNSILTDEQYF.

V is TRBV11-2 and J is TRBJ1-5; D is unresolved. This CDR3 has 13 amino acids. The ends were cut back, 0 bases at V and 9 bases at J, with 9 bases in the middle. Germline V gene lookup returns CDR1 SGHAT and CDR2 FQNNGV. The CDR3 DNA sequence: TGTGCCAGCAGCTTAGATTACTTAGGGCCCCAGCATTTT. Translation gives CASSLDYLGPQHF.

This clone was seen only once. V and J are TRBV19 and TRBJ2-2; 7 nucleotides align to TRBD2. The CDR3 consists of 12 residues. The germline gives CDR1 LNHDA, CDR2 SQIVND (reference sequence). The CDR3 region is CAGTTNTGELFF. As DNA, the CDR3 is TGTGCTGGGACTACTAACACCGGGGAGCTGTTTTTT.

This chain uses TRBV6-1 with TRBJ1-2, with 7 bases fitting TRBD1. J gave up 3 bases and V 0 bases, and 1 base lay outside the gene matches. CDR3 size: 14 residues. Germline CDR1 and CDR2: MNHNS and SASEGT. The DNA for the CDR3 is TGTGCCAGCAGTGAAGCCCAGGGGGACTATGGCTACACCTTC. It yields the protein CASSEAQGDYGYTF.